The subject of this entry is one T cell receptor beta chain. Its matching antigen is unknown. Trimming cost V 2 bases and J 6 bases; bases outside gene matches: 10. Germline CDR1 reads ENHRY; CDR2 reads SYGVKD. The CDR3 has 16 residues. Per the authors' pipeline: Each library had roughly 2.2 to 4 million CDR3 reads and about 90,000 to nearly 550,000 clonotypes. TCRdb fed the 5' RACE reads into MiXCR, producing one record per CDR3 protein. What appears here as the V and J calls and clone size reflects TCRdb's work, not the paper's. The table lists 350,000 to 400,000 distinct CDR3 sequences, roughly 31% of them singletons, with roughly 5.5% in the top ten. The record originates from a study of identical twins' blood T cells. Study findings and constraints: Shared CDR3 clonotype counts tracked mainly the product of cloneset sizes.

The genes are TRBV10-3 and TRBJ2-1, with 7 bases aligning to TRBD2. Sequences were obtained from PBMCs. The source is a woman aged 18-55 years in good health. CDR3 in amino acids: CAISERAAGELNEQFF. The CDR3 bases are TGTGCCATCAGTGAGAGAGCCGCGGGAGAACTCAATGAGCAGTTCTTC.